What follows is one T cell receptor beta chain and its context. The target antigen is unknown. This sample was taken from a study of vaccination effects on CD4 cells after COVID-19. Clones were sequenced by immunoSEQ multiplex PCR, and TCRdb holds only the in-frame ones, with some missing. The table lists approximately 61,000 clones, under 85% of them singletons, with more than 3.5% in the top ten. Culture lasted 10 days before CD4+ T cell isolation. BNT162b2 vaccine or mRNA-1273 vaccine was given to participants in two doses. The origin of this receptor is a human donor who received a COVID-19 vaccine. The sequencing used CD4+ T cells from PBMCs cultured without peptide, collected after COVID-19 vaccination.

In nucleotides, the CDR3 is TGCAGTGCCGTAGTATCAGGGATTGCGTACTTC. Its translation is CSAVVSGIAYF. The chain couples TRBV20-1 to TRBJ2-7; TRBD1 might be the D (5 bases). CDR3 length: 11 amino acids. CDR1 and CDR2 (germline): DFQATT, SNEGSKA (reference sequence). The V and J ends lost 6 bases and 12 bases respectively, with 18 bases between them.